The rows below give T cell receptor beta chains drawn from one sample of a study of blood T cells in healthy people across ages. MiXCR, run by TCRdb on the 5' RACE reads, gives a single entry per CDR3 protein. The table shows about 1 million distinct CDR3 sequences, with approximately 26% occurring only once. In addition, the sample was reused for a study of T cells of mothers and their children.

Material for sequencing was blood. The receptors derive from a girl aged 2 to 9 in good health. Both conserved end residues are trimmed from each CDR3. The D gene is left open where the match is weak.

>.|TRBV29-1
SVARNPNYGYT
>.|TRBV2
ASRARTNTGELF
>.|TRBV13
ASSLAGQPRAT
>TRBD1|TRBV20-1
SAADQGESYGYT
>.|TRBV7-2
ASSRQVRDPQETQY
>TRBD1|TRBV14
ASSPRQGRNIQY
>.|TRBV24-1
ATSDLLMRQY
>.|TRBV7-2
ASSLFQRNEQF
>TRBD2|TRBV12-3/TRBV12-4
ASSSGLAGAVEQF
>.|TRBV29-1
SVVRTNLNEQF
>TRBD2|TRBV7-2
ASSSLAGVQNEQY
>.|TRBV6-2/TRBV6-3
ATEEPLKTQY
>.|TRBV5-5
ASSLGGTFGANVLT